This TCR beta chain was captured by sequencing in a study of response to subunit inactivated influenza vaccine. As concerns this clonotype: What it binds is not known.

Each CDR3 protein is one row after TCRdb ran MiXCR on the RT-PCR reads. The table shows about 520,000 distinct CDR3 sequences, with about 25% occurring only once. Study-level results: The authors suggested that few new T cells are recruited per seasonal influenza vaccination.

Per the germline V gene, CDR1 is SGHKS and CDR2 is YYEKEE (reference sequence). The CDR3 loop spans 16 amino acids. V lost 4 bases to trimming and J lost 6 bases; unmatched junction nucleotides: 5. This chain uses TRBV5-5 with TRBJ2-2; 14 bases are shared with TRBD2. This sample comprised CD4+ T cells sorted from PBMCs, obtained less than 6 days after vaccination. The sequence was obtained from a man over 45 who received an inactivated influenza vaccine. CDR3 bases: TGTGCCAGCAGCACGGGGACTAGCGGGAGCCCCGGGGAGCTGTTTTTT. It codes for CASSTGTSGSPGELFF. The variable domain in full, with the rest retrieved from reference TRBV5-5 and TRBJ2-2, is DAGVTQSPTHLIKTRGQQVTLRCSPISGHKSVSWYQQVLGQGPQFIFQYYEKEERGRGNFPDRFSARQFPNYSSELNVNALLLGDSALYLCASSTGTSGSPGELFFGEGSRLTVL.